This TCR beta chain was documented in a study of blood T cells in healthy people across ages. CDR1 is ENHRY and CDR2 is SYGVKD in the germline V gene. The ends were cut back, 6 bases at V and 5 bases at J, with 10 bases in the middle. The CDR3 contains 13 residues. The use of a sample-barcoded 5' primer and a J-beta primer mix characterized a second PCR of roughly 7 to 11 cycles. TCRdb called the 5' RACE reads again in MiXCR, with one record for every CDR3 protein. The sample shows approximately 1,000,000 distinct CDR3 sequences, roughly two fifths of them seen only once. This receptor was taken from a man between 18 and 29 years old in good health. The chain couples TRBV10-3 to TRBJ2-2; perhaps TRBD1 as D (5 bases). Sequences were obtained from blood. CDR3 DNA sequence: TGTGCCATCAGAATCCAGGGTACCGGGGAGCTGTTTTTT. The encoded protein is CAIRIQGTGELFF.